The 8 T cell receptor beta chains listed next were all sequenced from one sample in a study of human T cells and chemical hapten exposure listed by TCRdb under 2021. Libraries came from RACE. The listed sequencing device is NextSeq 500. Clones were called with MiXCR by TCRdb after fastp trimmed the public reads at Q25, and only in-frame beta chains were retained. CDR3 protein sequences are deduplicated, and each keeps its most common genes and DNA. For this sample there are over 100,000 distinct CDR3 sequences; roughly 9.5% appear just once. The top ten clones comprise roughly 1.6% of the sample. The label giving this sample's time point can be read as: healthy volunteer bleed at 2 weeks. Total RNA was isolated from unfractionated whole blood collected in Tempus Blood RNA tubes. Specimen: whole blood. Source of these receptors: a male donor in good health. Some clones in this sample may be carry-over from other donors' samples.

This chain uses TRBV2 with TRBJ2-2, with D possibly matching TRBD1 (6 bases). Germline loops: CDR1 SNHLY, CDR2 FYNNEI. V was trimmed by 6 bases and J by 7 bases, leaving 21 bases between them. The CDR3 extends over 16 amino acids. CDR3 amino acids: CASSHPPTGSSGELFF. DNA for the CDR3: TGTGCCAGCAGCCACCCGCCAACAGGGTCGAGCGGGGAGCTGTTTTTT.

The chain uses TRBV7-2 and TRBJ2-1; 11 bases align to TRBD2. After removal of 4 bases from V and 0 bases from J, the junction contained 2 bases not matched to a gene. CDR1 is SGHTA, CDR2 FQGNSA, per germline. The CDR3 spans 16 residues. DNA for the CDR3: TGTGCCAGCAGCTCTAGCGGGGGGAGCTCCTACAATGAGCAGTTCTTC. Its translation: CASSSSGGSSYNEQFF.

This clonotype has at least ten counts. The rearrangement links TRBV6-6 to TRBJ1-1, with 10 bases lining up with TRBD1. The junction had 10 bases not matched to a gene; V was cut back by 5 bases and J by 4 bases. This CDR3 contains 16 residues. Germline V CDR1 and CDR2: MNHNY, SVGAGI (reference sequence). This chain's CDR3 is CASSTRQGARGTEAFF. The CDR3 bases are TGTGCCAGCAGTACCCGACAGGGGGCAAGAGGCACTGAAGCTTTCTTT.

The chain joins TRBV7-6 to TRBJ1-3; D ambiguous. Trimming removed 4 bases from V and 2 bases from J, with 0 bases in between. This CDR3 is built from 11 residues. The V gene's germline CDR1 is SGHVS and CDR2 FNYEAQ. In DNA form, the CDR3 reads TGTGCCAGCAGCTCTGGAAACACCATATATTTT. Residues: CASSSGNTIYF.

This clonotype was observed a few times. This chain's CDR3 is CSARASSGRAEVSTDTQYF. The DNA of the CDR3 is TGCAGTGCTAGGGCCTCAAGCGGGAGGGCCGAAGTCAGCACAGATACGCAGTATTTT. The chain has TRBV20-1 and TRBJ2-3; TRBD2 agrees at 10 bases. The CDR3 has 19 amino acids. The V gene end was trimmed by 3 bases and the J gene end by 0 bases; junction bases not matched to a gene: 15. CDR1 and CDR2 from the germline V gene are DFQATT and SNEGSKA (reference sequence).

This sequence joins TRBV7-9 and TRBJ2-7; the D gene is possibly TRBD1 (6 bases). Trimming removed 1 base from V and 2 bases from J, with 15 bases in between. The CDR3 sequence is 16 residues long. The germline CDR1 and CDR2 sequences are SEHNR and FQNEAQ (reference sequence). CDR3 coding DNA: TGTGCCAGCAGCTTAGAAGTTGGGACACGGACCTACGAGCAGTACTTC. Encoded protein: CASSLEVGTRTYEQYF.

About this clonotype itself: The junction departs from the called germline gene at one end, perhaps through a read error. V and J are TRBV7-2 and TRBJ1-1, with D perhaps matching TRBD1 (5 bases). The CDR3 runs to 16 residues. Germline CDR1 reads SGHTA; CDR2 reads FQGNSA. CDR3 loop: CVSSLGLTAQNTEAFF. In DNA form, the CDR3 reads TGTGTCAGCAGCTTAGGATTGACAGCCCAAAACACTGAAGCTTTCTTT.

The gene calls are TRBV27 and TRBJ1-6, with 8 bases identical to TRBD1. The length of the CDR3 is 17 residues. Trimming at V came to 8 bases and at J to 0 bases, leaving 9 bases not matched to a gene. CDR1 and CDR2 (germline): MNHEY, SMNVEV (reference sequence). The CDR3 is CASHGTGGISYNSPLHF. The CDR3 DNA is TGTGCCAGCCACGGGACAGGTGGCATCTCCTATAATTCACCCCTCCACTTT.